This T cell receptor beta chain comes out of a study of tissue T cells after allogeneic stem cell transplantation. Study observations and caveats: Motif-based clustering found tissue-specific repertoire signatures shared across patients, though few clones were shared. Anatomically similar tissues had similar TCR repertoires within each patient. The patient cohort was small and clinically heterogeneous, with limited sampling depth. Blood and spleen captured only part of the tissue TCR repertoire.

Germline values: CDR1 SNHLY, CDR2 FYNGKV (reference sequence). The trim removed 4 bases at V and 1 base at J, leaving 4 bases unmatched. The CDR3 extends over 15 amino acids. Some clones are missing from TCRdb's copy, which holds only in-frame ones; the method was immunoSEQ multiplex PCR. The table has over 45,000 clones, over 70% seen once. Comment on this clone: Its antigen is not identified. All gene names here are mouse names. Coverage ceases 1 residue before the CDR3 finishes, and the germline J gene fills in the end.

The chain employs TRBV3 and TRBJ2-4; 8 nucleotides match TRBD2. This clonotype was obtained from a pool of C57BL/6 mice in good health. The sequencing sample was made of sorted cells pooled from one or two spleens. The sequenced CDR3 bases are TGTGCCAGCAGCTGGGGGGGCGGGGGTCAAAACACCTTGTAC. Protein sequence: CASSWGGGGQNTLY. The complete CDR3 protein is CASSWGGGGQNTLYF. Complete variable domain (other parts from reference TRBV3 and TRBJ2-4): GPKVLQIPSHQIIDMGQMVTLNCDPVSNHLYFYWYKQILGQQMEFLVNFYNGKVMEKSKLFKDQFSVERPDGSYFTLKIQPTALEDSAVYFCASSWGGGGQNTLYFGAGTRLSVL.